Listed here are 25 T cell receptor beta chains from one sample, sequenced in a study of cytotoxic CD8 clonotypes in ibrutinib-treated CLL. TCRdb's table, derived via immunoSEQ multiplex PCR, lists solely in-frame clones and lacks some. The sample includes about 76,000 clones, around four fifths of them seen just once. Material: PBMCs, obtained after 24 months of ibrutinib treatment. The receptors come from a human donor with chronic lymphocytic leukemia.

There are many counts of this clone. V usage is TRBV4-2 and J usage is TRBJ2-2; weak D call: TRBD1 (6 bases). CDR3 size: 14 residues. V lost 0 bases and J 6 bases, leaving 8 bases between the germline ends. CDR1 LGHNA and CDR2 YNFKEQ come from the germline V gene. The CDR3 loop is CASSQDTGPGELFF. The DNA for the CDR3 is TGTGCCAGCAGCCAAGATACAGGGCCCGGGGAGCTGTTTTTT.

This chain joins TRBV30 and TRBJ1-1, with 8 bases matching TRBD1. The germline V gene encodes CDR1 GTSNPN and CDR2 SVGIG (reference sequence). V was pared by 1 base and J by 4 bases, with 8 bases of the junction left unmatched. This CDR3 region has 15 residues. The CDR3 DNA reads as TGTGCCTGGAGTGCAGGGGGCGCCGGTGGCACTGAAGCTTTCTTT. Translated, it gives CAWSAGGAGGTEAFF.

The gene calls are TRBV15 and TRBJ1-5; possibly TRBD1 for D (5 bases). This CDR3 has 16 residues. Between the trimmed V and J ends, which lost 0 bases and 5 bases, there was a span of 14 bases. CDR1 and CDR2 (germline): LNHNV, YYDKDF (reference sequence). The CDR3 reads CATSRDLIEGDQPQHF. The DNA for the CDR3 is TGTGCCACCAGCAGAGACCTCATAGAAGGGGATCAGCCCCAGCATTTT.

The chain has TRBV9 and TRBJ2-7; D perhaps matches TRBD1 (6 bases). Germline CDR1 is SGDLS and CDR2 is YYNGEE. V lost 0 bases and J 0 bases, leaving 16 bases between the germline ends. The CDR3 consists of 17 residues. CDR3 coding DNA: TGTGCCAGCAGCGTAGGCGAGGGGGTACTTAGCTCCTACGAGCAGTACTTC. Protein product: CASSVGEGVLSSYEQYF. The full variable domain, completed using reference TRBV9 and TRBJ2-7, is DSGVTQTPKHLITATGQRVTLRCSPRSGDLSVYWYQQSLDQGLQFLIQYYNGEERAKGNILERFSAQQFPDLHSELNLSSLELGDSALYFCASSVGEGVLSSYEQYFGPGTRLTVT.

This clone appeared a single time. The V gene is TRBV7-2, the J gene TRBJ2-5; D remains ambiguous. CDR3 size: 13 residues. V lost 1 base, J lost 5 bases, and 8 bases lay in between. CDR1 and CDR2 from the germline V gene are SGHTA and FQGNSA. The CDR3 protein is CASSLGRDETQYF. The CDR3 bases are TGTGCCAGCAGCTTAGGTCGCGACGAGACCCAGTACTTC.

This chain joins TRBV7-9 and TRBJ2-1; 7 bases line up with TRBD2. The V gene's germline CDR1 is SEHNR and CDR2 FQNEAQ (reference sequence). The CDR3 totals 14 residues. The V segment lost 5 bases and the J segment 8 bases; nucleotides outside the gene matches: 9. CDR3 in DNA: TGTGCCAGCAGCCCCTCTAGCGGATCCGATGAGCAGTTCTTC. Its protein product is CASSPSSGSDEQFF.

DNA of the CDR3: TGTGCCAGTAGTACGGACAGGGCCTCCGATACGCAGTATTTT. The encoded protein is CASSTDRASDTQYF. The chain uses TRBV19 and TRBJ2-3, with 8 bases matching TRBD1. V gave up 4 bases and J gave up 6 bases; unmatched junction bases: 6. This CDR3 has 14 amino acids. Germline V gene sequence: CDR1 LNHDA, CDR2 SQIVND (reference sequence).

This clone came up a few times. The junction departs from the called germline gene at one end, perhaps through a read error. The genes are TRBV19 and TRBJ1-2; D is perhaps TRBD1 (5 bases). The CDR3 extends over 14 amino acids. Germline V CDR1 and CDR2: LNHDA, SQIVND (reference sequence). The CDR3 DNA sequence: TGTGCCAGTAGTTTAGACAGTACTAACTATGGCTACACCTTC. Its translation is CASSLDSTNYGYTF.

The J gene is TRBJ1-1, the V gene TRBV10-3; D ambiguous. The germline gives CDR1 ENHRY, CDR2 SYGVKD. The V end lost 6 bases, the J end lost 0 bases, and 11 bases lay between the germline ends. This CDR3 comprises 14 residues. The CDR3 DNA reads TGTGCCATCAGGGCCGGGGATATGAACACTGAAGCTTTCTTT. Amino acids: CAIRAGDMNTEAFF.

This sequence joins TRBV5-4 and TRBJ2-4; the D gene is possibly TRBD1 (6 bases). Germline V lookup: CDR1 SGHNT, CDR2 YYREEE (reference sequence). V was cut by 4 bases and J by 8 bases, with 19 bases left in between. This CDR3 has 15 amino acids. The CDR3 is CASSGTNNNRDIQYF. The CDR3 region has the DNA TGTGCCAGCAGCGGCACGAATAACAACAGGGACATTCAGTACTTC. Filled out from reference TRBV5-4 and TRBJ2-4, the complete variable domain reads ETGVTQSPTHLIKTRGQQVTLRCSSQSGHNTVSWYQQALGQGPQFIFQYYREEENGRGNFPPRFSGLQFPNYSSELNVNALELDDSALYLCASSGTNNNRDIQYFGAGTRLSVL.

The chain links TRBV14 to TRBJ2-7, with a possible D match to TRBD1 (6 bases). Germline values: CDR1 SGHDN, CDR2 FVKESK. The length of the CDR3 is 16 residues. V lost 4 bases, J lost 5 bases, and 21 bases lay in between. As DNA, the CDR3 is TGTGCCAGCAGCCGGACCGACAGGCGATCTCCTAACGAGCAGTACTTC. Protein product: CASSRTDRRSPNEQYF.

The chain employs TRBV28 and TRBJ1-2; 9 positions agree with TRBD1. This CDR3 has 16 residues. Germline V gene lookup returns CDR1 MDHEN and CDR2 SYDVKM. Losses at the gene ends were 3 bases for V and 5 bases for J; bases not matched to a gene: 10. CDR3 region: CASSFGDRGRLYGYTF. DNA of the CDR3: TGTGCCAGCAGTTTCGGAGACAGGGGGAGACTTTATGGCTACACCTTC.

The rearrangement uses TRBV18 and TRBJ1-1, with a possible D match to TRBD1 (5 bases). Trimming removed 5 bases from V and 4 bases from J, with 5 bases in between. The CDR3 is made up of 11 amino acids. Germline V lookup: CDR1 KGHSH, CDR2 LQKENI. CDR3 in amino acids: CASSGGTEAFF. As DNA, the CDR3 is TGTGCCAGCTCAGGGGGCACTGAAGCTTTCTTT.

In nucleotides, the CDR3 is TGTGCCAGCAGCCCGAGAGGGGCTCAAGAGACCCAGTACTTC. It encodes CASSPRGAQETQYF. The gene calls are TRBV7-8 and TRBJ2-5; D possibly uses TRBD1 or TRBD2 (5 bases each). Germline V CDR1 and CDR2: SGHVS, FQNEAQ. Trimming stripped 5 bases from V and 2 bases from J, with 12 bases between. The CDR3 consists of 14 residues.

The genes are TRBV7-6 and TRBJ2-2; no clear D. Trimming left V 6 bases short and J 4 bases short, with 12 bases between. Germline-derived CDR1 and CDR2 are SGHVS and FNYEAQ. This CDR3 has 14 residues. The CDR3 loop is CASRDNSGTGELFF. In DNA form, the CDR3 reads TGTGCCAGCAGGGATAATTCGGGCACCGGGGAGCTGTTTTTT.

This rearrangement joins TRBV28 to TRBJ2-7; a weak D match, TRBD1 (6 bases). Germline V gene sequence: CDR1 MDHEN, CDR2 SYDVKM. Between the trimmed V and J ends, which lost 7 bases and 3 bases, there was a span of 13 bases. The CDR3 covers 13 residues. The CDR3 protein is CASTPEQGYEQYF. The CDR3 bases are TGTGCCAGCACCCCAGAACAGGGCTACGAGCAGTACTTC.

This clone has a single count. V and J are TRBV7-2 and TRBJ2-3; TRBD2 aligns across 9 bases. The CDR3 is 15 residues long. Trimming removed 1 base from V and 4 bases from J; junction bases left unmatched: 3. Germline V gene lookup returns CDR1 SGHTA and CDR2 FQGNSA. CDR3 nucleotide sequence: TGTGCCAGCAGCTTAGTGACTAGCGGTGCAGATACGCAGTATTTT. Protein sequence: CASSLVTSGADTQYF.

The chain is built from TRBV18 and TRBJ2-7, with D maybe TRBD2 (6 bases). Germline loops: CDR1 KGHSH, CDR2 LQKENI. V lost 4 bases to trimming and J lost 3 bases, with 16 bases between them. The CDR3 has 15 residues. Here the CDR3 reads CASSQDSGGNYEQYF. The CDR3 DNA sequence: TGTGCCAGCTCACAAGACAGTGGAGGGAACTACGAGCAGTACTTC.

V is TRBV30 and J is TRBJ2-1; D is possibly TRBD2 (5 bases). Germline-derived CDR1 and CDR2 are GTSNPN and SVGIG (reference sequence). CDR3 size: 14 residues. V lost 0 bases and J 2 bases, leaving 8 bases between the germline ends. This CDR3 is CAWSVLGTYNEQFF. The CDR3 DNA is TGTGCCTGGAGTGTTCTCGGGACCTACAATGAGCAGTTCTTC.

The rearrangement uses TRBV7-9 and TRBJ2-3; 8 nucleotides match TRBD2. CDR1 and CDR2 (germline): SEHNR, FQNEAQ (reference sequence). V lost 6 bases to trimming and J lost 1 base; unmatched junction nucleotides: 6. The CDR3 has 15 residues. CDR3 DNA: TGTGCCAGCAGACTAGCGGAGATCCGCACAGATACGCAGTATTTT. It encodes CASRLAEIRTDTQYF.

This clone showed up just a few times. V is TRBV9 and J is TRBJ2-1; 13 bases match TRBD2. The J segment lost 9 bases and the V segment lost 4 bases, leaving 4 bases of the junction unmatched. This CDR3 comprises 14 residues. The germline V gene encodes CDR1 SGDLS and CDR2 YYNGEE. The CDR3 sequence is CASSSWTSGSEQFF. CDR3 coding DNA: TGTGCCAGCAGCTCTTGGACTAGCGGGAGTGAGCAGTTCTTC.

This chain connects TRBV27 to TRBJ2-3, with D hard to call. Germline CDR1 reads MNHEY; CDR2 reads SMNVEV (reference sequence). V lost 7 bases to trimming and J lost 6 bases, with 17 bases between them. The CDR3 loop spans 14 amino acids. The CDR3 DNA reads as TGTGCCAGCACGGGCAGACTCACCGGGGATACGCAGTATTTT. It translates to CASTGRLTGDTQYF.

The chain has TRBV6-4 and TRBJ2-2, with 7 nucleotides matching TRBD2. Germline lookup yields CDR1 MRHNA and CDR2 SNTAGT. J lost 4 bases, V lost 5 bases, and 4 bases had no gene match. The CDR3 spans 14 residues. The CDR3 region is CASSLSSGTGELFF. Written as DNA, the CDR3 is TGTGCCAGCAGTTTGTCTAGCGGCACCGGGGAGCTGTTTTTT.

The genes are TRBV29-1 and TRBJ2-1, with D perhaps given as TRBD1 or TRBD2 (5 bases each). The germline V and J ends were trimmed by 1 base and 9 bases, with 19 bases remaining between them. The CDR3 is 15 residues long. Germline CDR1 reads SQVTM; CDR2 reads ANQGSEA. CDR3 sequence: CSVEGKTGTLGEQFF. In DNA, the CDR3 is TGCAGCGTTGAAGGAAAGACCGGGACCCTTGGTGAGCAGTTCTTC.

This clone has only one observation. The chain uses TRBV5-7 and TRBJ2-5; D unclear. Being an ORF, TRBV5-7 has a function that is uncertain. V was cut by 1 base and J by 5 bases, with 15 bases left in between. The CDR3 has 15 residues. As DNA, the CDR3 is TGTGCCAGCAGCTTGCCAGGCGGCCTTGAGGAGACCCAGTACTTC. Its translation: CASSLPGGLEETQYF.